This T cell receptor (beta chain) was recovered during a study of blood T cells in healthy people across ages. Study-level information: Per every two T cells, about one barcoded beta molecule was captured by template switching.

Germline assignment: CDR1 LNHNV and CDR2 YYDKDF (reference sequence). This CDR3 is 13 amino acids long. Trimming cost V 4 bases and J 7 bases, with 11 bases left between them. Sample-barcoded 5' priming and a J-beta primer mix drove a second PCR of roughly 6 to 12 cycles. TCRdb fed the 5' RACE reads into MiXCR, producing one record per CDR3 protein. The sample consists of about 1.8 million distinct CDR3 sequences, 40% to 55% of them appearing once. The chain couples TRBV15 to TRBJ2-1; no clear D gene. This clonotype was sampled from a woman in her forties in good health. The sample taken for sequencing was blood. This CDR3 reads CATSKRQFNEQFF. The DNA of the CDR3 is TGTGCCACCAGCAAACGCCAGTTTAATGAGCAGTTCTTC.